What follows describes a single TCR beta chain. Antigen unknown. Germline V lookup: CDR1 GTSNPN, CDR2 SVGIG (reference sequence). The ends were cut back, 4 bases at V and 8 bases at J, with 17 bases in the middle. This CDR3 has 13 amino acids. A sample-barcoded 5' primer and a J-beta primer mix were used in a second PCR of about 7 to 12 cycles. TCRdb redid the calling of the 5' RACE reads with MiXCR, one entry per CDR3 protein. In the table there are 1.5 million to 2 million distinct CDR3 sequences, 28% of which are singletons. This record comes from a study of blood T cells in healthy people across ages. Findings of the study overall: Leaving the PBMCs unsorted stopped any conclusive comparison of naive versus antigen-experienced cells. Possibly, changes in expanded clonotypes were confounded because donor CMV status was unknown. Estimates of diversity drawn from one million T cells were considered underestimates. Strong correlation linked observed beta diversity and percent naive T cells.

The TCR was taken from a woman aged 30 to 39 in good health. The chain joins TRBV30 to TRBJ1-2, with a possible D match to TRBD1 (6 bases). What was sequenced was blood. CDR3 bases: TGTGCCTGGAACTTGCGGGGGCCAGGGGGCTACACCTTC. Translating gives CAWNLRGPGGYTF.